A single sample is the source of the 7 T cell receptor beta chains below, sequenced in a study of cytomegalovirus exposure and HLA in healthy donors. The study ran its PCR with 60 Vbeta and 13 Jbeta primers. The protocol was immunoSEQ multiplex PCR, while the TCRdb copy is restricted to in-frame clones and leaves out a portion. The sample carries some 130,000 clones, approximately 85% recorded once. The sequencing sample was made of PBMCs. Receptors were obtained from a woman in her 30s in good health and CMV-seropositive.

The chain couples TRBV28 to TRBJ2-5, with a tentative D call TRBD2 (5 bases). Trimming stripped 7 bases from V and 7 bases from J, with 16 bases between. The CDR3 runs to 13 residues. Germline CDR1 is MDHEN and CDR2 is SYDVKM. In DNA, the CDR3 is TGTGCCAGCACCCCCACCCTCGAGGGGACCCAGTACTTC. Amino acid sequence: CASTPTLEGTQYF.

The chain recombines TRBV27 with TRBJ2-7; no clear D. V was trimmed by 6 bases and J by 0 bases, leaving 15 bases between them. The length of the CDR3 is 15 residues. Germline values: CDR1 MNHEY, CDR2 SMNVEV (reference sequence). The CDR3 region has the DNA TGTGCCAGCAGGTCGCGCCTCGAAAACTCCTACGAGCAGTACTTC. This codes for CASRSRLENSYEQYF.

The chain joins TRBV5-6 to TRBJ2-1, with TRBD2 identical over 14 bases. Germline V CDR1 and CDR2: SGHDT, YYEEEE. This CDR3 region has 16 residues. The V gene end was trimmed by 3 bases and the J gene end by 10 bases; junction bases not matched to a gene: 9. The CDR3 DNA is TGTGCCAGCAGCTCTCCGGGACTAGCGGGAGAGGGAGAGCAGTTCTTC. This translates into CASSSPGLAGEGEQFF.

The CDR3 DNA reads TGCGCCAGCAGCTTGCTTGAGAGAGAGACCCAGTACTTC. Translation gives CASSLLERETQYF. The V call is TRBV5-1, the J call TRBJ2-5; D is uncertain. The CDR3 spans 13 residues. In germline, CDR1 is SGHRS, CDR2 YFSETQ. Trimming removed 1 base from V and 4 bases from J, with 8 bases in between. The full variable domain, in which reference TRBV5-1 and TRBJ2-5 provide the parts outside the CDR3, is KAGVTQTPRYLIKTRGQQVTLSCSPISGHRSVSWYQQTPGQGLQFLFEYFSETQRNKGNFPGRFSGRQFSNSRSEMNVSTLELGDSALYLCASSLLERETQYFGPGTRLLVL.

This chain connects TRBV20-1 to TRBJ2-3; D remains unclear. The length of the CDR3 is 11 residues. The V end lost 5 bases, the J end lost 6 bases, and 9 bases lay between the germline ends. Per germline, CDR1 DFQATT and CDR2 SNEGSKA (reference sequence). DNA of the CDR3: TGCAGTGCTCCTCTCTCCGATACGCAGTATTTT. Protein product: CSAPLSDTQYF.

V and J are TRBV25-1 and TRBJ1-1; weak D call: TRBD1 (5 bases). The V gene's germline CDR1 is MGHDK and CDR2 SYGVNS. The ends were cut back, 4 bases at V and 3 bases at J, with 12 bases in the middle. The CDR3 runs 14 residues. Written as DNA, the CDR3 is TGTGCCAGCAGTGTAGCAGGGCCGGACACTGAAGCTTTCTTT. It translates to CASSVAGPDTEAFF.

J is TRBJ2-5 and V is TRBV2; possibly TRBD1 for D (7 bases). The germline V and J ends were trimmed by 3 bases and 3 bases, with 17 bases remaining between them. CDR1 and CDR2 (germline): SNHLY, FYNNEI. The CDR3 extends over 16 amino acids. The CDR3 nucleotides are TGTGCCAGCAGTGAGTCAGGGGGGCGCGGTGAAGAGACCCAGTACTTC. Its translation is CASSESGGRGEETQYF.